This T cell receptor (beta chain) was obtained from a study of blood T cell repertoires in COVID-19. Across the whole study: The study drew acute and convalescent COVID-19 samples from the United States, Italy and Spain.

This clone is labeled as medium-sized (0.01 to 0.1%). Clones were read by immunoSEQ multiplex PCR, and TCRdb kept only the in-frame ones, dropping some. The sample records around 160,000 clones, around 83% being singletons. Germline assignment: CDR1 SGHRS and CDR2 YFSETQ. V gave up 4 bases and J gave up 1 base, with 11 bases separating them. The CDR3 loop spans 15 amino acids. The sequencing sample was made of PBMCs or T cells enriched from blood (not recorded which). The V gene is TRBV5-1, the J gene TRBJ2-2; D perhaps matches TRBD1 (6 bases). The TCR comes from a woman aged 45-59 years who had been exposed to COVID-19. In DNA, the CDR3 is TGCGCCAGCAGCCCGGGACACCTGAACACCGGGGAGCTGTTTTTT. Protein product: CASSPGHLNTGELFF.